Following are 32 T cell receptor beta chains from one sample sequenced in a study of cytomegalovirus exposure and HLA in healthy donors. The PCR ran on 60 Vbeta and 13 Jbeta primers. Clones were sequenced by immunoSEQ multiplex PCR, and TCRdb holds only the in-frame ones, with some missing. The profile shows around 170,000 clones, 60% to 85% of them singletons. Sample: PBMCs. These receptors came from a woman between 40 and 50 years old in good health and CMV-seropositive.

The rearrangement links TRBV2 to TRBJ2-3, with D unclear. V lost 3 bases and J lost 11, with 12 bases in between. Germline V gene lookup returns CDR1 SNHLY and CDR2 FYNNEI. The CDR3 has 12 residues. This chain's CDR3 is CASSDHGLGQYF. The DNA of the CDR3 is TGTGCCAGCAGTGATCACGGGTTGGGGCAGTATTTT.

The V gene is TRBV5-5, the J gene TRBJ1-4, with D perhaps TRBD1 (5 bases). Germline assignment: CDR1 SGHKS and CDR2 YYEKEE (reference sequence). Trimming took 0 bases from V and 6 from J, leaving 12 bases between them. The CDR3 length is 15 residues. CDR3 DNA sequence: TGTGCCAGCAGCTTGGCAGTCCGGGGGGATGAAAAACTGTTTTTT. Translation: CASSLAVRGDEKLFF.

The V and J genes are TRBV19 and TRBJ2-3, with TRBD2 as a possible D gene (5 bases). Germline V lookup: CDR1 LNHDA, CDR2 SQIVND (reference sequence). The CDR3 totals 13 residues. V lost 3 bases and J 4 bases, leaving 8 bases between the germline ends. The CDR3 reads CASSILAADTQYF. DNA for the CDR3: TGTGCCAGTAGTATCCTAGCTGCAGATACGCAGTATTTT.

This clone was detected once. This rearrangement joins TRBV5-4 to TRBJ1-6, with D unresolved. This CDR3 comprises 14 residues. From germline, CDR1 is SGHNT and CDR2 YYREEE (reference sequence). V was clipped by 3 bases and J by 7 bases, with 11 bases between them. CDR3 nucleotides: TGTGCCAGCAGCTCAGGTTGGGAGAATTCACCCCTCCACTTT. This translates into CASSSGWENSPLHF. Drawing the rest from reference TRBV5-4 and TRBJ1-6, the complete variable domain is ETGVTQSPTHLIKTRGQQVTLRCSSQSGHNTVSWYQQALGQGPQFIFQYYREEENGRGNFPPRFSGLQFPNYSSELNVNALELDDSALYLCASSSGWENSPLHFGNGTRLTVT.

The chain links TRBV13 to TRBJ2-1; TRBD1 matches 8 bases. The germline CDR1 and CDR2 sequences are PRHDT and FYEKMQ (reference sequence). The CDR3 spans 15 residues. After removal of 4 bases from V and 4 bases from J, the junction contained 6 bases not matched to a gene. CDR3 protein: CASSSRQGRYNEQFF. Written as DNA, the CDR3 is TGTGCCAGCAGCTCCCGACAGGGGCGATACAATGAGCAGTTCTTC.

This chain joins TRBV7-3 and TRBJ1-1; tentative D call: TRBD1 (6 bases). V was clipped by 5 bases and J by 2 bases, with 12 bases between them. CDR1 and CDR2 (germline): SGHTA, FQGTGA. The CDR3 is 14 residues long. The chain's CDR3 is CASSRDTTNTEAFF. The CDR3 coding sequence is TGTGCCAGCAGCCGGGACACGACCAACACTGAAGCTTTCTTT.

The rearrangement joins TRBV25-1 to TRBJ2-2; possible D gene TRBD1, 5 bases. In germline, CDR1 is MGHDK, CDR2 SYGVNS. The CDR3 sequence is 13 residues long. Trimming removed 7 bases at V and 4 bases at J, with 10 bases between. CDR3 sequence reads: CASTETATGELFF. For the CDR3, the DNA is TGTGCCAGCACAGAGACAGCCACCGGGGAGCTGTTTTTT.

The chain has TRBV19 and TRBJ2-2; TRBD1 might be the D (6 bases). The CDR3 runs 14 residues. The germline CDR1 and CDR2 sequences are LNHDA and SQIVND (reference sequence). Trimming left V 3 bases short and J 1 base short, with 6 bases between. CDR3 residues: CASSMTGNTGELFF. The CDR3 DNA is TGTGCCAGTAGTATGACAGGGAACACCGGGGAGCTGTTTTTT.

The genes are TRBV9 and TRBJ1-1; 8 bases align to TRBD1. J gave up 5 bases and V 0 bases, and 6 bases lay outside the gene matches. CDR3 length equals 15 residues. Per germline, CDR1 SGDLS and CDR2 YYNGEE. The CDR3 region is CASSVEGQGKTEAFF. The CDR3, as DNA: TGTGCCAGCAGCGTAGAAGGACAGGGTAAGACTGAAGCTTTCTTT.

This clone occurred once. J is TRBJ2-1 and V is TRBV5-6; weak D call: TRBD2 (5 bases). With 4 bases removed from V and 5 bases from J, the gap between germline ends came to 13 bases. This CDR3 has 14 amino acids. The germline V gene encodes CDR1 SGHDT and CDR2 YYEEEE. CDR3 sequence: CASSLAGVHNEQFF. The CDR3 DNA follows: TGTGCCAGCAGCCTAGCTGGGGTACACAATGAGCAGTTCTTC.

About this clone itself: Germline and junction disagree at one end, which may indicate a read error. This rearrangement joins TRBV7-9 to TRBJ1-2; D gene unclear. The CDR3 length is 14 residues. Per the germline V gene, CDR1 is SEHNR and CDR2 is FQNEAQ (reference sequence). The chain's CDR3 is CSSSLSYRNYGYTF. The CDR3 bases are TGTTCCAGCAGCCTCAGCTACAGAAACTATGGCTACACCTTC.

The chain couples TRBV7-2 to TRBJ2-7, with 12 bases that match TRBD2. Germline CDR1 SGHTA, CDR2 FQGNSA. This CDR3 has 15 amino acids. The V segment lost 5 bases and the J segment 6 bases; nucleotides outside the gene matches: 8. CDR3 in amino acids: CASSVGTSGLGEQYF. The CDR3 nucleotides read TGTGCCAGCAGCGTCGGGACTAGCGGGTTGGGCGAGCAGTACTTC.

CDR3 nucleotides: TGTGCCAGCAGTTACTCGAGACAGTCGAATCAGCCCCAGCATTTT. It translates to CASSYSRQSNQPQHF. This chain links TRBV6-6 with TRBJ1-5, with D maybe TRBD1 (5 bases). The germline V gene has CDR1 MNHNY and CDR2 SVGAGI (reference sequence). Trimming removed 0 bases from V and 4 bases from J, with 10 bases in between. This CDR3 has 15 residues.

The rearrangement joins TRBV5-1 to TRBJ1-2; 10 bases line up with TRBD1. CDR1 is SGHRS, CDR2 YFSETQ, per germline. The CDR3 spans 17 residues. J lost 5 bases, V lost 0 bases, and 10 bases had no gene match. In DNA, the CDR3 is TGCGCCAGCAGCTTGGCCCCATCGGGGGACAGGGGATATGGCTACACCTTC. Translation: CASSLAPSGDRGYGYTF. The variable domain in full, with the rest retrieved from reference TRBV5-1 and TRBJ1-2, is KAGVTQTPRYLIKTRGQQVTLSCSPISGHRSVSWYQQTPGQGLQFLFEYFSETQRNKGNFPGRFSGRQFSNSRSEMNVSTLELGDSALYLCASSLAPSGDRGYGYTFGSGTRLTVV.

This chain joins TRBV5-1 and TRBJ2-1; D is ambiguous. The CDR3 has 15 residues. Germline V gene data show CDR1 as SGHRS and CDR2 as YFSETQ. V was shortened by 2 bases and J by 0 bases, with 9 bases between the two germline ends. Written as DNA, the CDR3 is TGCGCCAGCAGCTTCGGCCACAGCTCCTACAATGAGCAGTTCTTC. It translates to CASSFGHSSYNEQFF.

The chain is built from TRBV5-1 and TRBJ1-2; the D is unclear. From germline, CDR1 is SGHRS and CDR2 YFSETQ. V was clipped by 6 bases and J by 5 bases, with 17 bases between them. There are 14 residues in the CDR3. CDR3 DNA: TGCGCCAGCAATGTCGGGGAAGCGGAATATGGCTACACCTTC. Its protein product is CASNVGEAEYGYTF.

This clone was detected once. The chain joins TRBV9 to TRBJ1-2, with 10 bases aligning to TRBD1. The CDR3 length is 15 residues. With V trimmed by 3 bases and J by 4 bases, 6 bases remained unmatched. Germline V CDR1 and CDR2: SGDLS, YYNGEE. The CDR3 loop is CASSAAGTGVYGYTF. Written as DNA, the CDR3 is TGTGCCAGCAGCGCCGCCGGGACAGGGGTCTATGGCTACACCTTC. Variable domain in full (rest from reference TRBV9 and TRBJ1-2): DSGVTQTPKHLITATGQRVTLRCSPRSGDLSVYWYQQSLDQGLQFLIQYYNGEERAKGNILERFSAQQFPDLHSELNLSSLELGDSALYFCASSAAGTGVYGYTFGSGTRLTVV.

The V call is TRBV30, the J call TRBJ2-5; 7 bases align to TRBD2. This CDR3 region has 13 residues. V dropped 5 bases and J dropped 3; count of bases not matched to a gene: 6. CDR1 and CDR2 from the germline V gene are GTSNPN and SVGIG (reference sequence). The CDR3 DNA reads TGTGCCTGGGGACCGGGACTAAAAGAGACCCAGTACTTC. As protein: CAWGPGLKETQYF.

The rearrangement joins TRBV5-6 to TRBJ2-3; TRBD2 matches 7 bases. The germline V gene encodes CDR1 SGHDT and CDR2 YYEEEE. The CDR3 is 17 amino acids. The V segment lost 0 bases and the J segment 2 bases; nucleotides outside the gene matches: 9. CDR3 DNA sequence: TGTGCCAGCAGCTTGGGGGGAGGGCGATGGCACACAGATACGCAGTATTTT. Translating it yields CASSLGGGRWHTDTQYF.

The rearrangement links TRBV18 to TRBJ2-3, with a weak D call TRBD1 (6 bases). The V gene lost 3 bases and the J gene lost 6 bases, with 10 bases spanning the gap. The CDR3 is 13 amino acids. CDR1 is KGHSH and CDR2 is LQKENI in the germline V gene. CDR3 sequence reads: CASSPDRSDTQYF. The CDR3 nucleotides read TGTGCCAGCTCACCCGACAGGTCGGATACGCAGTATTTT.

J is TRBJ1-3 and V is TRBV12-2; the table's D call, TRBD1, was not checked against the DNA. TRBV12-2 is a known pseudogene. The CDR3 is 17 residues long. CDR3 amino acids: CARKGQGRKSSGNTIYF. Written as DNA, the CDR3 is TGTGCAAGAAAAGGGCAGGGCAGGAAATCCTCTGGAAACACCATATATTTT.

There are a few counts of this clone. V is TRBV11-3 and J is TRBJ2-7, with a tentative D call TRBD2 (5 bases). Deletions cut 5 bases from V and 0 bases from J, with 11 bases between. The germline CDR1 and CDR2 sequences are SGHNT and YENEEA. The CDR3 spans 14 residues. The chain's CDR3 is CASSTDFSSYEQYF. CDR3 nucleotide sequence: TGTGCCAGCAGCACGGACTTCAGCTCCTACGAGCAGTACTTC.

The CDR3, as DNA: TGTGCCAGTAAGGGACAGAGATCCAATCAGCCCCAGCATTTT. This translates into CASKGQRSNQPQHF. The V call is TRBV19, the J call TRBJ1-5, with 7 bases aligning to TRBD1. The junction had 6 bases not matched to a gene; V was cut back by 7 bases and J by 3 bases. Germline loops: CDR1 LNHDA, CDR2 SQIVND (reference sequence). This CDR3 contains 14 residues.

V and J are TRBV6-5 and TRBJ1-1; D may be TRBD1 (5 bases). CDR3 length: 14 amino acids. Germline CDR1 is MNHEY and CDR2 is SVGAGI. V lost 5 bases and J 1 base, leaving 11 bases between the germline ends. DNA for the CDR3: TGTGCCAGCAGTACCATCGACAGGAACACTGAAGCTTTCTTT. Encoded protein: CASSTIDRNTEAFF.

The chain uses TRBV2 and TRBJ1-2, with 12 bases identical to TRBD1. CDR1 is SNHLY, CDR2 FYNNEI, per germline. The CDR3 is 16 residues long. V was pared by 7 bases and J by 6 bases, with 12 bases of the junction left unmatched. DNA of the CDR3: TGTGCCAGCATCGGGCTCGGGACAGGGGGCGGAGATGGCTACACCTTC. This gives the protein CASIGLGTGGGDGYTF.

This clone was observed at least ten times. This chain uses TRBV11-2 with TRBJ1-2, with D maybe TRBD1 (6 bases). Looked up from germline, CDR1 is SGHAT and CDR2 is FQNNGV. The CDR3 covers 11 residues. Trimming took 3 bases from V and 7 from J, leaving 6 bases between them. This CDR3 reads CASSFRGGYTF. CDR3 sequence (DNA): TGTGCCAGCAGCTTCAGGGGTGGCTACACCTTC.

This clone turned up a few times. V gene TRBV27 combines with J gene TRBJ1-4, with 7 nucleotides matching TRBD1. The CDR3 is made up of 15 amino acids. CDR1 MNHEY and CDR2 SMNVEV come from the germline V gene (reference sequence). V lost 0 bases to trimming and J lost 6 bases; unmatched junction nucleotides: 4. DNA of the CDR3: TGTGCCAGCAGTTTATCGGGGGACAGCTATGAAAAACTGTTTTTT. This codes for CASSLSGDSYEKLFF.

V usage is TRBV5-5 and J usage is TRBJ2-3; TRBD2 matches 13 bases. The CDR3 spans 14 residues. V trimming: 5 bases; J trimming: 6 bases; junction bases outside the gene matches: 3. Germline-derived CDR1 and CDR2 are SGHKS and YYEKEE (reference sequence). DNA of the CDR3: TGTGCCAGCAGTACTAGCGGGGGGGAGGATACGCAGTATTTT. Amino acid sequence: CASSTSGGEDTQYF.

V gene TRBV30 combines with J gene TRBJ1-4, with 10 nucleotides matching TRBD1. Germline V gene lookup returns CDR1 GTSNPN and CDR2 SVGIG (reference sequence). V was pared by 5 bases and J by 4 bases, with 10 bases of the junction left unmatched. The CDR3 runs to 16 residues. The CDR3 coding sequence is TGTGCCTGGGGAGGGACAGGGGACTTCAGTAATGAAAAACTGTTTTTT. Residues: CAWGGTGDFSNEKLFF.

V and J are TRBV11-2 and TRBJ2-3, with 8 nucleotides matching TRBD2. The junction had 6 bases not matched to a gene; V was cut back by 5 bases and J by 2 bases. The length of the CDR3 is 15 residues. CDR1 SGHAT and CDR2 FQNNGV come from the germline V gene. Here the CDR3 reads CASSPAGGFTDTQYF. CDR3 bases: TGTGCCAGCAGCCCCGCGGGGGGATTCACAGATACGCAGTATTTT.

The rearrangement joins TRBV5-4 to TRBJ1-2, with 9 bases fitting TRBD1. The CDR3 runs 14 residues. V lost 2 bases and J lost 8; bases outside the gene matches: 7. The germline V gene encodes CDR1 SGHNT and CDR2 YYREEE (reference sequence). In nucleotides, the CDR3 is TGTGCCAGCAGCTTCGGGACAGGGCCTCTAGGCTACACCTTC. It yields the protein CASSFGTGPLGYTF.

V gene TRBV19 combines with J gene TRBJ1-1; D is unclear. Trimming pared 5 bases from V and 5 bases from J, leaving 15 bases between. The CDR3 sequence is 14 residues long. Germline lookup yields CDR1 LNHDA and CDR2 SQIVND (reference sequence). The CDR3 spells CASSPSGGRTEAFF. Written as DNA, the CDR3 is TGTGCCAGTAGTCCATCAGGAGGTCGGACTGAAGCTTTCTTT.